These T cell receptor beta chains were read from a single sample in a study of blood T cell repertoires in COVID-19. Some clones are missing from TCRdb's copy, which holds only in-frame ones; the method was immunoSEQ multiplex PCR. This sample carries 150,000 to 250,000 clones, approximately 84% of them seen once, and the ten largest clones take around 7%. What was sequenced was PBMCs or T cells enriched from blood (not recorded which). These receptors all come from a man aged 35 to 55 who had recovered from COVID-19. CDR3s include the opening cysteine and the closing phenylalanine or tryptophan.

V gene: TRBV19; CDR3 protein: CASRVSGYGYTF
V gene: TRBV4-1; CDR3 protein: CASSQVTATGSGNTIYF
V gene: TRBV4-1; CDR3 protein: CASSQDGLGAGELFF
V gene: TRBV30; CDR3 protein: CASTGAFHEQYF
V gene: TRBV7-9; CDR3 protein: CASSLAGALDTEAFF
V gene: TRBV5-1; CDR3 protein: CASSFGQPVNIYGYTF
V gene: TRBV29-1; CDR3 protein: CSATPDIRLAGLSYNEQFF
V gene: TRBV9; CDR3 protein: CASSVARTQRGDTDTQYF
V gene: TRBV5-1; CDR3 protein: CASSSGSGSSYNEQFF
V gene: TRBV4-2; CDR3 protein: CASSRLSGGQDTQYF
V gene: TRBV5-1; CDR3 protein: CASSSRGGPNKEKLFF
V gene: TRBV6-5; CDR3 protein: CASSFRDRGHTDTQYF
V gene: TRBV7-9; CDR3 protein: CASSLAFGGLAGEQYF
V gene: TRBV3-1/TRBV3-2; CDR3 protein: CASSQETGFGETQYF
V gene: TRBV7-7; CDR3 protein: CASSQDRGSYNEQFF